Presented here are 26 T cell receptor beta chains from one specimen sequenced in a study of OX40 agonist ivuxolimab in advanced cancers. Library preparation was by the immunoSEQ multiplex PCR assay. As stored in TCRdb, this immuneACCESS dataset retains in-frame rearrangements with V and J assigned. A fraction of the clones does not appear; measured against another copy, unresolved V genes explain less than half of the discrepancy, and the remainder lacks a known reason. The table for this sample lists 35,000 to 45,000 clones; 82% of them were counted only once. Together, the top ten hold approximately 23% of the sample. The sequenced sample was CD4+ or CD8+ T cells sorted from blood, obtained in a trial of the OX40 agonist ivuxolimab. Receptors were obtained from an adult with an advanced solid tumor such as melanoma, head and neck, liver or kidney cancer.

The chain recombines TRBV7-9 with TRBJ2-3, with 9 bases lining up with TRBD1. From germline, CDR1 is SEHNR and CDR2 FQNEAQ (reference sequence). CDR3 size: 17 residues. J lost 5 bases, V lost 3 bases, and 12 bases had no gene match. CDR3 residues: CASSLTGQGWQQDTQYF. CDR3 nucleotide sequence: TGTGCCAGCAGCTTGACGGGACAGGGTTGGCAACAAGATACGCAGTATTTT.

The table lists this clone with a count of one. The chain combines TRBV15 with TRBJ1-2; a possible D gene is TRBD1 (5 bases). V was trimmed by 3 bases and J by 6 bases, leaving 8 bases between them. The germline CDR1 and CDR2 sequences are LNHNV and YYDKDF (reference sequence). This CDR3 is built from 12 residues. CDR3 sequence reads: CATSRGLDGYTF. The CDR3 nucleotides are TGTGCCACCAGCAGGGGACTAGATGGCTACACCTTC.

This clone was seen only once. The V gene is TRBV7-9, the J gene TRBJ1-4; no clear D. The CDR3 extends over 15 amino acids. CDR1 and CDR2 from the germline V gene are SEHNR and FQNEAQ (reference sequence). V dropped 5 bases and J dropped 0 bases, with 10 bases sitting between them. The chain's CDR3 is CASSSSLTTNEKLFF. DNA for the CDR3: TGTGCCAGCAGCAGCTCTTTAACAACTAATGAAAAACTGTTTTTT.

The J gene is TRBJ1-1, the V gene TRBV27; D unresolved. V lost 2 bases and J 7 bases, leaving 11 bases between the germline ends. Germline CDR1 and CDR2: MNHEY and SMNVEV (reference sequence). This CDR3 region has 13 residues. The CDR3 coding sequence is TGTGCCAGCAGTTTAATGCGAGGATATGAAGCTTTCTTT. This codes for CASSLMRGYEAFF.

The rearrangement uses TRBV30 and TRBJ2-1; perhaps TRBD2 as D (6 bases). CDR3 length: 15 amino acids. Trimming took 8 bases from V and 0 from J, leaving 17 bases between them. The germline V gene encodes CDR1 GTSNPN and CDR2 SVGIG (reference sequence). CDR3 loop: CARDAGLNSYNEQFF. Here the CDR3 DNA reads TGTGCCCGAGACGCGGGGCTGAACTCCTACAATGAGCAGTTCTTC.

This chain connects TRBV6-6 to TRBJ2-1; TRBD1 is a possible D gene (5 bases). CDR1 and CDR2 (germline): MNHNY, SVGAGI (reference sequence). V gave up 5 bases and J gave up 0 bases, with 11 bases separating them. This CDR3 spans 15 amino acids. The CDR3 here is CASSLAQGSYNEQFF. The DNA of the CDR3 is TGTGCCAGCAGTCTGGCCCAGGGCTCCTACAATGAGCAGTTCTTC.

This clone was observed a few times. The rearrangement uses TRBV18 and TRBJ2-7, with D possibly matching TRBD2 (6 bases). V was shortened by 4 bases and J by 0 bases, with 13 bases between the two germline ends. The CDR3 runs to 15 residues. Germline loops: CDR1 KGHSH, CDR2 LQKENI. The CDR3 region has the DNA TGTGCCAGCTCACTGTCTAGCGTTACCTCCTACGAGCAGTACTTC. Its protein is CASSLSSVTSYEQYF.

The chain uses TRBV28 and TRBJ1-6, with a possible D match to TRBD1 (5 bases). CDR3 length: 14 residues. Germline V lookup: CDR1 MDHEN, CDR2 SYDVKM. With 6 bases removed from V and 4 bases from J, the gap between germline ends came to 10 bases. CDR3 nucleotide sequence: TGTGCCAGCAGCTCCGACAGTTATAATTCACCCCTCCACTTT. It encodes CASSSDSYNSPLHF.

The count of this clone is one. V gene TRBV27 combines with J gene TRBJ2-7, with 7 bases lining up with TRBD2. This CDR3 has 16 residues. Trimming took 6 bases from V and 2 from J; bases not matched to a gene: 13. Looked up from germline, CDR1 is MNHEY and CDR2 is SMNVEV (reference sequence). The CDR3 reads CASSPSLGRVTYEQYF. The CDR3 bases are TGTGCCAGCAGCCCTAGCTTAGGGAGGGTTACCTACGAGCAGTACTTC.

The rearrangement uses TRBV7-9 and TRBJ1-1, with 7 positions matching TRBD1. The germline gives CDR1 SEHNR, CDR2 FQNEAQ (reference sequence). The CDR3 consists of 14 residues. Germline trimming cut 4 bases from V and 6 bases from J; bases unmatched to any gene: 8. CDR3 region: CASSYDRDKAEAFF. DNA for the CDR3: TGTGCCAGCAGCTACGACAGGGATAAGGCTGAAGCTTTCTTT.

The chain employs TRBV6-5 and TRBJ2-7; possible D gene TRBD2, 7 bases. Trimming shortened V by 7 bases and J by 4 bases, and 20 bases separated the two germline ends. This CDR3 contains 15 residues. Germline V gene lookup returns CDR1 MNHEY and CDR2 SVGAGI. The CDR3 loop reads CASTLRGGPSYEQYF. DNA of the CDR3: TGTGCCAGCACCCTTAGGGGGGGCCCTAGTTACGAGCAGTACTTC.

V and J are TRBV28 and TRBJ2-7; 9 positions agree with TRBD1. Germline trimming cut 6 bases from V and 0 bases from J; bases unmatched to any gene: 12. The CDR3 totals 17 residues. CDR1 and CDR2 from the germline V gene are MDHEN and SYDVKM. Here the CDR3 reads CASSPIQGAKSSYEQYF. CDR3 sequence (DNA): TGTGCCAGCAGCCCTATACAGGGGGCAAAAAGCTCCTACGAGCAGTACTTC.

This clone was recorded a few times. The V gene is TRBV19, the J gene TRBJ1-1; perhaps TRBD1 as D (5 bases). Trimming shortened V by 10 bases and J by 7 bases, and 13 bases separated the two germline ends. This CDR3 has 11 amino acids. CDR1 and CDR2 (germline): LNHDA, SQIVND (reference sequence). The CDR3 is CATSGRNEAFF. CDR3 bases: TGTGCCACCTCAGGGAGGAATGAAGCTTTCTTT.

The genes are TRBV2 and TRBJ1-1; D is possibly TRBD1 (5 bases). CDR3 length: 12 amino acids. The germline V gene has CDR1 SNHLY and CDR2 FYNNEI. V was cut by 8 bases and J by 11 bases, with 18 bases left in between. The chain's CDR3 is CASLGRRYRAFF. The CDR3 DNA reads TGTGCCAGCCTGGGCCGACGGTACAGGGCTTTCTTT.

This rearrangement joins TRBV19 to TRBJ2-7; 13 bases map to TRBD2. V lost 4 bases, J lost 2 bases, and 2 bases stayed unmatched. The V gene's germline CDR1 is LNHDA and CDR2 SQIVND (reference sequence). The CDR3 runs to 15 residues. The CDR3 spells CASSKTSGRAYEQYF. Written as DNA, the CDR3 is TGTGCCAGTAGTAAAACTAGCGGGAGGGCCTACGAGCAGTACTTC.

V gene TRBV29-1 combines with J gene TRBJ2-1; D unclear. Trimming pared 0 bases from V and 0 bases from J, leaving 9 bases between. CDR3 length: 15 residues. Per germline, CDR1 SQVTM and CDR2 ANQGSEA. CDR3 amino acids: CSVEEGQSSYNEQFF. The CDR3 DNA reads TGCAGCGTTGAAGAAGGCCAGAGCTCCTACAATGAGCAGTTCTTC.

V and J are TRBV27 and TRBJ1-1, with a possible D match to TRBD1 (5 bases). CDR1 is MNHEY and CDR2 is SMNVEV in the germline V gene (reference sequence). There are 14 residues in the CDR3. Trimming stripped 5 bases from V and 0 bases from J, with 10 bases between. CDR3 bases: TGTGCCAGCAGTCCAGGACAATTGAACACTGAAGCTTTCTTT. This translates into CASSPGQLNTEAFF.

In this sample, this clone turned up once. The chain is built from TRBV5-4 and TRBJ2-5; 7 nucleotides agree with TRBD1. CDR1 SGHNT and CDR2 YYREEE come from the germline V gene (reference sequence). This CDR3 comprises 15 residues. The V segment lost 0 bases and the J segment 5 bases; nucleotides outside the gene matches: 7. The CDR3, as DNA: TGTGCCAGCAGCTTGGGACAGGGAGATGGGGAGACCCAGTACTTC. Amino acids: CASSLGQGDGETQYF.

The CDR3 reads CAISAGGQTAEQYF. CDR3 sequence (DNA): TGTGCCATCTCCGCGGGGGGCCAGACGGCCGAGCAGTACTTC. The J gene is TRBJ2-7, the V gene TRBV10-3, with 8 bases fitting TRBD2. The CDR3 is 14 amino acids. Germline lookup yields CDR1 ENHRY and CDR2 SYGVKD. V dropped 8 bases and J dropped 6; count of bases not matched to a gene: 12.

V is TRBV19 and J is TRBJ2-5; D assignment may be TRBD1 or TRBD2 (6 bases each). The end of the DNA is better explained by TRBJ2-7, so the J call may be wrong. The CDR3 totals 15 residues. Germline loops: CDR1 LNHDA, CDR2 SQIVND (reference sequence). Written as DNA, the CDR3 is TGTGCCAGTAGTATACCGGGGGCCTCTGGGAGCGAGCAGTACTTC. Its protein is CASSIPGASGSEQYF.

The chain combines TRBV7-9 with TRBJ2-1; 14 bases map to TRBD2. The CDR3 sequence is 16 residues long. V shed 2 bases and J 8 bases; nucleotides not matched to a gene: 5. CDR1 is SEHNR, CDR2 FQNEAQ, per germline (reference sequence). The CDR3, as DNA: TGTGCCAGCAGCTTATTTGGACTAGCGGGAGGACATGAGCAGTTCTTC. This sequence encodes CASSLFGLAGGHEQFF.

The rearrangement uses TRBV6-5 and TRBJ1-2, with D possibly matching TRBD1 (5 bases). Trimming shortened V by 9 bases and J by 5 bases, and 16 bases separated the two germline ends. The germline gives CDR1 MNHEY, CDR2 SVGAGI. The CDR3 has 13 amino acids. CDR3 residues: CASRRDSLYGYTF. CDR3 nucleotides: TGTGCCAGTCGGAGGGACTCCTTATATGGCTACACCTTC.

This clone has more than one count but fewer than ten. The V call is TRBV2, the J call TRBJ2-3; 10 nucleotides align to TRBD2. CDR1 is SNHLY, CDR2 FYNNEI, per germline. The CDR3 is 15 amino acids. The V segment lost 5 bases and the J segment 2 bases; nucleotides outside the gene matches: 4. DNA for the CDR3: TGTGCCAGCAGTTGGACTAGCGGTATCACAGATACGCAGTATTTT. Amino acids: CASSWTSGITDTQYF.

The rearrangement uses TRBV5-1 and TRBJ2-3; 9 nucleotides align to TRBD1. Germline V gene lookup returns CDR1 SGHRS and CDR2 YFSETQ. The CDR3 is 15 residues long. The ends lost 4 bases at V and 4 bases at J; junction bases unmatched: 7. For the CDR3, the DNA is TGCGCCAGCAGCGCCGGGACAGGGTACGCAGATACGCAGTATTTT. Protein: CASSAGTGYADTQYF. Full variable domain (outside the CDR3, taken from reference TRBV5-1 and TRBJ2-3): KAGVTQTPRYLIKTRGQQVTLSCSPISGHRSVSWYQQTPGQGLQFLFEYFSETQRNKGNFPGRFSGRQFSNSRSEMNVSTLELGDSALYLCASSAGTGYADTQYFGPGTRLTVL.

This clone was observed a handful of times. The rearrangement links TRBV11-3 to TRBJ1-1; D gene ambiguous. Trimming left V 1 base short and J 2 bases short, with 14 bases between. Per the germline V gene, CDR1 is SGHNT and CDR2 is YENEEA. The CDR3 extends over 16 amino acids. In DNA form, the CDR3 reads TGTGCCAGCAGCTTAGTCATGCCAGGCTGTAACACTGAAGCTTTCTTT. Its translation: CASSLVMPGCNTEAFF.

The J gene is TRBJ2-3, the V gene TRBV7-2; possibly TRBD1 for D (5 bases). CDR1 and CDR2 from the germline V gene are SGHTA and FQGNSA. Trimming cost V 1 base and J 1 base, with 6 bases left between them. This CDR3 has 14 amino acids. CDR3 sequence reads: CASSLEGGTDTQYF. CDR3 in DNA: TGTGCCAGCAGCTTAGAAGGGGGCACAGATACGCAGTATTTT.